This section outlines one TCR beta chain sequence together with its context. Its antigen is still unknown. Base qualities are not recorded, but no much larger clone differs from it by a single base. TCR CDR3 regions were amplified from genomic DNA by multiplex PCR using the deep immunoSEQ assay. Genomic DNA extracted from each cell subset was distributed evenly over all wells of several immunoSEQ 96-well plates, and each plate served as one replicate. For sorted subsets, each replicate PCR was loaded with approximately 0.2 ug genomic DNA, equivalent to 30,000 or so T cell genomes. The purified libraries were quantified using a Qubit 3.0 fluorometer, sized with a Bioanalyzer 2100, and then quantified again using the KAPA Library Quantification kit. A separate single-read 150-cycle Illumina NextSeq 550 flow cell was used to sequence each immunoSEQ 96-well plate. The authors' pipeline ran thus. The immunoSEQ output contained only junctional sequences without quality scores, so filtering could not match that applied to full-length reads. Sequences were annotated with PyIR, a Python wrapper for IgBLAST v1.9, using IMGT germline references to assign V/J genes and CDR3. Reads were removed for weak V/J assignments (E-value above 1e-6), missing CDR3, stop codons, out-of-frame junctions, or ambiguous translated residues. A V3J clonotype was defined by an identical inferred V gene, J gene, and CDR3 amino acid sequence. The percentage overlap between two repertoires was calculated by dividing the number of shared unique clonotypes by the size of the smaller repertoire. Richness of each repertoire was evaluated using RTK rarefaction, the Chao1 estimator, and Recon v2.1 estimates of unobserved clonotypes. OLGA was used to compute generation probabilities for all TCRbeta clonotypes that the gDNA method yielded from a handful of donors. TCRdb holds this immuneACCESS table with in-frame rearrangements only. Some clones are missing; in checked studies, unresolved V genes explain under half, and the rest has no known cause. For V, J and clone size, that table is used; D and trimming come from the DNA. The sample contains about 2.2 million clones, 93% of them found a single time. The ten largest clones add up to around 1.7% of the sample.

CDR1 and CDR2, per the germline V gene (reference sequence), are MNHEY and SMNVEV. Inclusive of the bounding cysteine and phenylalanine, the CDR3 is 14 residues long. Just CDR3 DNA is preserved here, 42 bases in frame from base 1. The trim is 8 bases for V and 7 bases for J, with a gap of 21 bases between the germline ends. CD8 naive samples were CD45RO-negative cells positively selected for CCR7, giving a CD45RA+CCR7+ population that excluded TemRA cells. The donors were healthy, HIV-negative adults with no recently reported acute infections or vaccinations. Every donor was a Caucasian adult residing in Nashville, Tennessee, USA. Blood was obtained by leukapheresis, after which PBMCs were separated by Ficoll-Histopaque density gradient centrifugation and cryopreserved in liquid nitrogen vapor phase. Analytical flow cytometry was used to check the purity and quantity of each magnetically sorted T cell population. From each sorted fraction, genomic DNA was isolated and quantified by UV absorbance on a Nanodrop 2000c.

The data were taken from a study of shared clonotypes between healthy human individuals (dated by TCRdb to 2020 to 2022). For the wider study: The cohort comprised two women and three men aged 18 to 49 years. For each donor, CD4 naive and CD4 memory were each given three plates, CD8 naive was given two plates, and CD8 memory was given one plate. To estimate repertoire size and how much clonotypes are shared between individuals, the study performed deep sequencing of blood TCR repertoires from about five healthy adults. Different laboratories and diverse techniques were used to prepare libraries and sequence TCR repertoires, to increase sequencing depth and limit assay-specific biases. Each donor's leukapheresis produced roughly between about 0.9 and 9.5 billion PBMCs. Study-wide findings and limitations: About 5% of naive CD4, 3.5% of naive CD8, approximately 2.2% of memory CD4, and over 0.35% of memory CD8 clonotypes were shared across several donors. Incomplete sequencing was indicated by rarefaction of sorted-subset datasets, despite the large sequencing depth. Compared with non-shared clonotypes, clonotypes shared by all four sorted-subset donors had higher generation probabilities. Pairwise subsampling led to the expectation that sequencing depth would affect the degree of clonotype sharing among donors. Sampling was restricted to blood, and TCR repertoires in tissues likely differ from the TCR repertoires found in blood. Naive subsets generally had larger estimated clonotype richness than memory subsets did. The genetic and exposure-history diversity represented was limited by the small number of donors.

The sample comprised naive CD8+ T cells from PBMCs. The cell subset or site label corresponds to: CD45RA+CCR7+. The source of this sequence is a man younger than 35 in good health. Some clones in this sample may be carry-over from other donors' samples. The receptor chain draws on TRBV27 and TRBJ2-7, and TRBD2 may be the D gene, going by 6 matching bases. The nucleotide sequence reads as follows: TGTGCCAGCGCACTCCGCCGGGACTCGCGGGAGCAGTACTTC. Translated, this is CASALRRDSREQYF.